These T cell receptor beta chains were read from a single sample in a study of blood T cell repertoires in COVID-19. The table came from immunoSEQ multiplex PCR; TCRdb's copy has only in-frame clones and leaves some out. The table includes approximately 150,000 clones, 79% detected once. Material for sequencing was PBMCs or T cells enriched from blood (not recorded which). The source is a woman in her 70s in a cohort exposed to, infected with or recovered from COVID-19 (not recorded which). The CDR3 runs from the conserved cysteine through the conserved F or W. Each record gives: clone size, V gene, J gene, D gene, CDR3 protein, CDR3 DNA. The D gene is left open where the match is weak. Clone size is stated in some rows and not others, as once, few, many or a class when expanded.

.	TRBV12-3/TRBV12-4	TRBJ2-5	.	CASSFNGGETQYF	TGTGCCAGCAGTTTTAACGGTGGAGAGACCCAGTACTTC
.	TRBV11-2	TRBJ1-6	.	CASSLKSRVSSYNSPLHF	TGTGCCAGCAGCTTAAAATCGCGGGTTAGCTCCTATAATTCACCCCTCCACTTT
.	TRBV2	TRBJ1-2	.	CASSDSGDGYTF	TGTGCCAGCAGTGACAGCGGGGACGGCTACACCTTC
.	TRBV10-3	TRBJ2-3	.	CAISGRQSTDTQYF	TGTGCCATCAGTGGCCGACAGAGCACAGATACGCAGTATTTT
.	TRBV28	TRBJ2-7	.	CASRNQGNSYEQYF	TGTGCCAGCAGGAATCAGGGGAATTCCTACGAGCAGTACTTC
once	TRBV12-3/TRBV12-4	TRBJ2-5	.	CASSWTDQETQYF	TGTGCCAGCAGTTGGACAGATCAAGAGACCCAGTACTTC
once	TRBV10-3	TRBJ2-3	.	CAISPGLAGDTQYF	TGTGCCATCAGCCCTGGTTTGGCCGGGGATACGCAGTATTTT
.	TRBV11-2	TRBJ2-7	TRBD2	CASSFTGTSGSPYSYEQYF	TGTGCCAGCAGCTTTACCGGTACTAGCGGGAGTCCATATAGCTACGAGCAGTACTTC
.	TRBV28	TRBJ1-1	.	CASSPLVGGGTEAFF	TGTGCCAGCAGCCCACTCGTCGGGGGTGGGACTGAAGCTTTCTTT
.	TRBV11-2	TRBJ2-7	.	CASSPQPWSSYEQYF	TGTGCCAGCAGCCCACAACCCTGGAGCTCCTACGAGCAGTACTTC
.	TRBV5-6	TRBJ2-2	TRBD1	CASKLRDRPTGELFF	TGTGCCAGCAAATTACGGGACAGACCTACCGGGGAGCTGTTTTTT
.	TRBV3-1/TRBV3-2	TRBJ1-2	.	CASSPLEPGSADYGYTF	TGTGCCAGCAGCCCTCTGGAGCCAGGGTCCGCAGACTATGGCTACACCTTC
.	TRBV11-2	TRBJ1-4	.	CASRQNPQDEKLFF	TGTGCCAGCAGACAAAACCCGCAGGATGAAAAACTGTTTTTT
.	TRBV7-3	TRBJ2-2	TRBD2	CASSLLAGAANTGELFF	TGTGCCAGCAGCTTGCTAGCGGGAGCCGCGAACACCGGGGAGCTGTTTTTT
.	TRBV7-3	TRBJ2-1	.	CASSPPGGEYNEQFF	TGTGCCAGCAGCCCCCCTGGAGGAGAATACAATGAGCAGTTCTTC
few	TRBV2	TRBJ2-7	TRBD1	CASSSGGEGSYEQYF	TGTGCCAGCAGTTCAGGGGGCGAAGGATCCTACGAGCAGTACTTC
.	TRBV18	TRBJ2-7	.	CASSPIRQASYEQYF	TGTGCCAGCTCTCCCATTCGACAGGCTTCCTACGAGCAGTACTTC
.	TRBV10-3	TRBJ2-3	TRBD2	CAISPRVAGRTDTQYF	TGTGCCATCAGCCCCCGGGTAGCGGGCCGCACAGATACGCAGTATTTT
.	TRBV19	TRBJ1-6	.	CASSMVGGPSHF	TGTGCCAGTAGTATGGTCGGGGGTCCCAGCCACTTT
.	TRBV7-9	TRBJ2-1	TRBD2	CASSHPSSGFNSYNEQFF	TGTGCCAGCAGCCATCCTTCTAGCGGGTTTAACTCCTACAATGAGCAGTTCTTC
.	TRBV3-1/TRBV3-2	TRBJ2-5	.	CASSQGSVQAQETQYF	TGTGCCAGCAGCCAAGGAAGTGTCCAAGCCCAAGAGACCCAGTACTTC
.	TRBV5-1	TRBJ2-3	TRBD1	CASSTGQVTDTQYF	TGCGCCAGCAGCACCGGACAGGTCACAGATACGCAGTATTTT
once	TRBV3-1/TRBV3-2	TRBJ1-5	.	CASSQGSGQPQHF	TGTGCCAGCAGCCAAGGATCGGGTCAGCCCCAGCATTTT
.	TRBV6-5	TRBJ1-1	.	CASSYQGLTEAFF	TGTGCCAGCAGTTATCAGGGGTTAACTGAAGCTTTCTTT
.	TRBV12-3/TRBV12-4	TRBJ2-5	.	CASSLPMETQYF	TGTGCCAGCAGTTTACCCATGGAGACCCAGTACTTC
.	TRBV5-1	TRBJ2-1	TRBD2	CASSLARAGGLVNEQFF	TGCGCCAGCAGCTTGGCCCGAGCGGGAGGGCTTGTCAATGAGCAGTTCTTC
.	TRBV2	TRBJ1-1	.	CASRAFMNTEAFF	TGTGCCAGCAGGGCCTTCATGAACACTGAAGCTTTCTTT
few	TRBV7-2	TRBJ1-5	TRBD1	CASSLGQNQPQHF	TGTGCCAGCAGCTTGGGACAGAATCAGCCCCAGCATTTT
few	TRBV27	TRBJ1-2	TRBD1	CASSLGQGGSGYTF	TGTGCCAGCAGTTTAGGACAGGGGGGTAGTGGCTACACCTTC